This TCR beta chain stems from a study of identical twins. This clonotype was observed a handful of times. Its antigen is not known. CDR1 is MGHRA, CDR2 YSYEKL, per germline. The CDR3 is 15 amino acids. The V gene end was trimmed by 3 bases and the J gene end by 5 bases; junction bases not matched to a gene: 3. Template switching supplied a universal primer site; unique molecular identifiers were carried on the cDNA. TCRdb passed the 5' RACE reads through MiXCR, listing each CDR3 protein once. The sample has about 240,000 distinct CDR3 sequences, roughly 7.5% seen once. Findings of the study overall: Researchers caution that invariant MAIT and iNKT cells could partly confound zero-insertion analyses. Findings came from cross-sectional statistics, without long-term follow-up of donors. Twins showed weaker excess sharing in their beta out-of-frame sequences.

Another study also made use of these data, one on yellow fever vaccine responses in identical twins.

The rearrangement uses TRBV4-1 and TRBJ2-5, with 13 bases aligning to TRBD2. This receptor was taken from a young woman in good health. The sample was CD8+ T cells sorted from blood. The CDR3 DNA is TGCGCCAGCAGCCAGGAGACTAGCGGGGGGGAGACCCAGTACTTC. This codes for CASSQETSGGETQYF.